This TCR beta chain comes out of a study of blood T cell repertoires in COVID-19. Study information: Spain, Italy and the United States supplied samples that represented acute and convalescent COVID-19. Sample material is recorded as cDNA or gDNA derived from T cells, B-cell-depleted T cells, or PBMCs.

Some clones are missing from TCRdb's copy, which holds only in-frame ones; the method was immunoSEQ multiplex PCR. Of fewer than 95,000 clones listed, 80% to 95% were seen once; the top ten hold 0.65% to 0.9%. Trimming at V came to 4 bases and at J to 2 bases, leaving 11 bases not matched to a gene. This CDR3 contains 19 residues. Germline V lookup: CDR1 SGHVS, CDR2 FQNEAQ. This receptor was identified in an elderly woman with acute or convalescent COVID-19. The chain employs TRBV7-8 and TRBJ2-3; 14 bases line up with TRBD2. Specimen: peripheral blood. CDR3 nucleotide sequence: TGTGCCAGCAGCTCCAAACCTGGGACTAGCGGGAGAGCCACAGATACGCAGTATTTT. Residues: CASSSKPGTSGRATDTQYF.